This T cell receptor (beta chain) was captured by sequencing in a study of CD8+ T cells in alopecia areata. This CDR3 comprises 14 residues. CDR1 and CDR2 (germline): PRHDT, FYEKMQ (reference sequence). Trimming shortened V by 5 bases and J by 0 bases, and 8 bases separated the two germline ends. It was cDNA, reverse transcribed from extracted RNA, that served as the sequencing template. Clones were read by immunoSEQ multiplex PCR, and TCRdb kept only the in-frame ones, dropping some. The sample carries some 130,000 clones, approximately 49% recorded once. V and J are TRBV13 and TRBJ2-1; possibly TRBD2 for D (5 bases). The TCR comes from a human donor with alopecia areata. Sequenced material: CD8+ T cells sorted from blood, taken at week 0. The CDR3 reads CASSLAISYNEQFF. Here the CDR3 DNA reads TGTGCCAGCAGCCTAGCTATCTCCTACAATGAGCAGTTCTTC.